A single sample gave rise to the 32 T cell receptor beta chains below, sequenced in a study of blood T cell repertoires in COVID-19. Profiling relied on immunoSEQ multiplex PCR, and the TCRdb table lists in-frame clones only, not all of them. The sample lists around 300,000 clones; 80% to 90% were seen once. The material sequenced was peripheral blood. The receptors shown here come from a woman in her 70s with COVID-19, enrolled during active disease.

This chain connects TRBV2 to TRBJ2-2; 8 bases fit TRBD2. Germline loops: CDR1 SNHLY, CDR2 FYNNEI. V shed 5 bases and J 1 base; nucleotides not matched to a gene: 3. This CDR3 is built from 15 residues. CDR3 coding DNA: TGTGCCAGCAGTTCGGCGGGGGGGAACACCGGGGAGCTGTTTTTT. The encoded protein is CASSSAGGNTGELFF.

The chain carries TRBV5-1 and TRBJ1-4, with no clear D. This CDR3 region has 13 residues. The germline gives CDR1 SGHRS, CDR2 YFSETQ. The V end was cut by 5 bases, the J end by 6 bases, with 11 bases between. Here the CDR3 DNA reads TGCGCCAGCAGGTACGCACGGGATGAAAAACTGTTTTTT. Translation gives CASRYARDEKLFF.

The chain couples TRBV9 to TRBJ2-2, with TRBD2 identical over 7 bases. After removal of 4 bases from V and 1 base from J, the junction contained 4 bases not matched to a gene. This CDR3 has 15 amino acids. CDR1 is SGDLS and CDR2 is YYNGEE in the germline V gene. The CDR3 region has the DNA TGTGCCAGCAGCCCCCGGGGGGAGAACACCGGGGAGCTGTTTTTT. Translating it yields CASSPRGENTGELFF.

Written as DNA, the CDR3 is TGTGCCAGCAGCTACGACAGGGTTGGGGCCCACGAGCAGTACTTC. This gives the protein CASSYDRVGAHEQYF. The chain couples TRBV11-2 to TRBJ2-7; 7 bases are a match to TRBD1. Germline CDR1 and CDR2: SGHAT and FQNNGV. With V trimmed by 4 bases and J by 5 bases, 11 bases remained unmatched. The CDR3 is 15 residues long.

V gene TRBV6-2 or TRBV6-3 combines with J gene TRBJ1-1; possibly TRBD1 for D (5 bases). The germline V and J ends were trimmed by 5 bases and 3 bases, with 16 bases remaining between them. Germline-derived CDR1 and CDR2 are MNHEY and SVGEGT. The CDR3 has 15 amino acids. The CDR3 protein is CASSADRQGDTEAFF. In nucleotides, the CDR3 is TGTGCCAGCAGTGCTGACCGCCAGGGCGACACTGAAGCTTTCTTT.

This clone was counted a few times. V gene TRBV14 combines with J gene TRBJ2-1, with TRBD2 matching over 8 bases. Germline lookup yields CDR1 SGHDN and CDR2 FVKESK. V trimming: 10 bases; J trimming: 8 bases; junction bases outside the gene matches: 13. CDR3 length: 14 amino acids. The CDR3: CATTAGGATDEQFF. Written as DNA, the CDR3 is TGTGCCACCACGGCCGGGGGGGCAACCGATGAGCAGTTCTTC.

This sequence joins TRBV5-1 and TRBJ2-5, with D tentatively TRBD1 (6 bases). Trimming left V 2 bases short and J 1 base short, with 15 bases between. This CDR3 is built from 16 residues. Looked up from germline, CDR1 is SGHRS and CDR2 is YFSETQ. CDR3 residues: CASSFGGPGSQETQYF. The CDR3 DNA is TGCGCCAGCAGCTTTGGGGGCCCAGGGAGCCAAGAGACCCAGTACTTC.

V usage is TRBV28 and J usage is TRBJ2-2; 7 bases are a match to TRBD1. V was pared by 4 bases and J by 1 base, with 3 bases of the junction left unmatched. Germline V lookup: CDR1 MDHEN, CDR2 SYDVKM. This CDR3 has 15 amino acids. CDR3: CASSSGQENTGELFF. The DNA for the CDR3 is TGTGCCAGCAGTTCAGGACAGGAGAACACCGGGGAGCTGTTTTTT.

V gene TRBV29-1 combines with J gene TRBJ1-5, with 7 bases that match TRBD1. This CDR3 is 12 amino acids long. Germline assignment: CDR1 SQVTM and CDR2 ANQGSEA. J lost 5 bases, V lost 4 bases, and 2 bases had no gene match. For the CDR3, the DNA is TGCAGCGTTGGACAGGGAGATCAGCCCCAGCATTTT. It specifies CSVGQGDQPQHF.

This chain uses TRBV19 with TRBJ2-3; 7 nucleotides align to TRBD1. Trimming at V came to 10 bases and at J to 6 bases, leaving 13 bases not matched to a gene. CDR1 is LNHDA, CDR2 SQIVND, per germline (reference sequence). The CDR3 loop spans 14 amino acids. The CDR3 here is CATRVRGPRDTQYF. For the CDR3, the DNA is TGTGCCACCCGTGTGAGGGGGCCGAGGGATACGCAGTATTTT. The full variable domain, in which reference TRBV19 and TRBJ2-3 provide the parts outside the CDR3, is DGGITQSPKYLFRKEGQNVTLSCEQNLNHDAMYWYRQDPGQGLRLIYYSQIVNDFQKGDIAEGYSVSREKKESFPLTVTSAQKNPTAFYLCATRVRGPRDTQYFGPGTRLTVL.

V gene TRBV7-3 combines with J gene TRBJ1-2; 10 nucleotides align to TRBD1. V shed 5 bases, J shed 5 bases, and the junction held 8 bases outside the gene matches. The CDR3 loop spans 15 amino acids. CDR1 is SGHTA, CDR2 FQGTGA, per germline. CDR3 sequence: CASSPWTGGFYGYTF. DNA for the CDR3: TGTGCCAGCAGCCCTTGGACAGGGGGATTTTATGGCTACACCTTC.

The chain is built from TRBV9 and TRBJ1-4; TRBD1 might be the D (6 bases). CDR1 and CDR2 from the germline V gene are SGDLS and YYNGEE. The CDR3 has 15 amino acids. V shed 0 bases and J shed 5 bases, with 11 bases lying between them. The DNA of the CDR3 is TGTGCCAGCAGCGTAGGGGGGCAGTTCAATGAAAAACTGTTTTTT. Its translation is CASSVGGQFNEKLFF.

The chain is built from TRBV2 and TRBJ2-7; perhaps TRBD2 as D (5 bases). The ends were cut back, 9 bases at V and 1 base at J, with 10 bases in the middle. This CDR3 contains 12 residues. CDR1 and CDR2 from the germline V gene are SNHLY and FYNNEI. The CDR3 DNA sequence: TGTGCCAGTAGGACTGTTTCCTACGAGCAGTACTTC. Amino acids: CASRTVSYEQYF.

This clone was counted once. The chain links TRBV27 to TRBJ1-1; maybe TRBD1 (6 bases). The CDR3 spans 14 residues. Trimming stripped 6 bases from V and 4 bases from J, with 15 bases between. Germline lookup yields CDR1 MNHEY and CDR2 SMNVEV (reference sequence). The CDR3 spells CASSAGVHGTEAFF. The CDR3 DNA is TGTGCCAGCAGCGCAGGGGTTCACGGCACTGAAGCTTTCTTT.

The chain is built from TRBV10-3 and TRBJ2-1, with 9 bases aligning to TRBD1. J was trimmed by 9 bases and V by 3 bases; bases with no gene match: 15. The CDR3 has 17 residues. Germline-derived CDR1 and CDR2 are ENHRY and SYGVKD. This CDR3 is CAISESRIRDRAVEQFF. The CDR3 bases are TGTGCCATCAGTGAAAGTCGTATCCGGGACAGGGCAGTTGAGCAGTTCTTC.

CDR3 nucleotides: TGTGCCAGCAGTTACTCGTGGGACAGGGGCGATGGCTACACCTTC. Amino acids: CASSYSWDRGDGYTF. This chain joins TRBV6-6 and TRBJ1-2, with 10 positions matching TRBD1. The CDR3 runs to 15 residues. Germline assignment: CDR1 MNHNY and CDR2 SVGAGI (reference sequence). The V gene end was trimmed by 0 bases and the J gene end by 6 bases; junction bases not matched to a gene: 4.

J is TRBJ1-4 and V is TRBV9; 9 nucleotides align to TRBD1. This CDR3 has 15 residues. Germline CDR1 reads SGDLS; CDR2 reads YYNGEE. The V and J ends lost 3 bases and 6 bases, in that order; junction bases with no gene match: 6. The CDR3 nucleotides read TGTGCCAGCAGCGCAACAGGGGGCTCATATGAAAAACTGTTTTTT. Translating it yields CASSATGGSYEKLFF.

This chain links TRBV12-3 or TRBV12-4 with TRBJ2-7; D is possibly TRBD1 (5 bases). CDR3 length equals 11 residues. Trimming took 6 bases from V and 4 from J, leaving 7 bases between them. CDR3 loop: CASSAGYEQYF. CDR3 coding DNA: TGTGCCAGCAGCGCAGGGTACGAGCAGTACTTC.

The J gene is TRBJ2-7, the V gene TRBV28, with TRBD1 as a possible D gene (5 bases). Germline-derived CDR1 and CDR2 are MDHEN and SYDVKM. V lost 6 bases and J 2 bases, leaving 8 bases between the germline ends. The CDR3 contains 12 residues. The CDR3 sequence: CASSLTAYEQYF. CDR3 DNA sequence: TGTGCCAGCAGCCTGACAGCCTACGAGCAGTACTTC.

The genes are TRBV9 and TRBJ2-7; D may be TRBD2 (6 bases). The CDR3 runs 16 residues. V lost 4 bases to trimming and J lost 7 bases, with 24 bases between them. CDR1 is SGDLS and CDR2 is YYNGEE in the germline V gene. The CDR3 DNA is TGTGCCAGCAGCCCGGGGACTTCCGCAAACTTACATGAGCAGTACTTC. Its translation is CASSPGTSANLHEQYF.

The V gene is TRBV24-1, the J gene TRBJ2-1; the match to TRBD1 covers 8 bases. The trim removed 3 bases at V and 8 bases at J, leaving 8 bases unmatched. Per the germline V gene, CDR1 is KGHDR and CDR2 is SFDVKD. There are 15 residues in the CDR3. Written as DNA, the CDR3 is TGTGCCACCAGTGATCCCCAGACAGGGGATGATGAGCAGTTCTTC. It encodes CATSDPQTGDDEQFF.

Only one count was recorded for this clone. The chain joins TRBV20-1 to TRBJ1-2; TRBD1 matches 7 bases. Trimming cost V 3 bases and J 3 bases; bases outside gene matches: 7. Germline V gene lookup returns CDR1 DFQATT and CDR2 SNEGSKA (reference sequence). The CDR3 sequence is 14 residues long. This chain's CDR3 is CSASSGQAYYGYTF. The CDR3 nucleotides read TGCAGTGCTAGTTCCGGACAGGCATACTATGGCTACACCTTC.

The V and J genes are TRBV5-1 and TRBJ2-7; possible D gene TRBD1, 6 bases. The CDR3 spans 17 residues. Trimming pared 5 bases from V and 1 base from J, leaving 22 bases between. CDR1 and CDR2 (germline): SGHRS, YFSETQ. The CDR3 coding sequence is TGCGCCAGCAGGGACGAACGGCACAGGGAAGGGTCCTACGAGCAGTACTTC. Translation gives CASRDERHREGSYEQYF.

J is TRBJ1-1 and V is TRBV30; perhaps TRBD1 as D (6 bases). Per germline, CDR1 GTSNPN and CDR2 SVGIG (reference sequence). Trimming stripped 0 bases from V and 3 bases from J, with 11 bases between. The CDR3 length is 14 residues. The DNA of the CDR3 is TGTGCCTGGAGTGTTGGGCAGGGGTACACTGAAGCTTTCTTT. Translated, it gives CAWSVGQGYTEAFF.

This clone is a singleton in its sample. This chain uses TRBV5-4 with TRBJ2-3, with TRBD2 matching over 8 bases. The CDR3 sequence is 16 residues long. V lost 2 bases, J lost 0 bases, and 5 bases stayed unmatched. Germline values: CDR1 SGHNT, CDR2 YYREEE (reference sequence). The CDR3 protein is CASSLLSGGSTDTQYF. The CDR3 DNA sequence: TGTGCCAGCAGCTTATTAAGCGGGGGAAGCACAGATACGCAGTATTTT.

The V call is TRBV28, the J call TRBJ2-2; 7 nucleotides match TRBD1. Trimming cost V 3 bases and J 1 base; bases outside gene matches: 8. Germline V gene lookup returns CDR1 MDHEN and CDR2 SYDVKM. CDR3 length: 17 residues. CDR3: CASSFIGGRVNTGELFF. The CDR3 DNA reads TGTGCCAGCAGTTTCATAGGGGGCAGGGTGAACACCGGGGAGCTGTTTTTT.

This clone was recorded once. The genes are TRBV15 and TRBJ1-2; 7 bases align to TRBD1. The CDR3 consists of 17 residues. Per germline, CDR1 LNHNV and CDR2 YYDKDF (reference sequence). Trimming at V came to 0 bases and at J to 8 bases, leaving 15 bases not matched to a gene. CDR3: CATSRELGGRSSGGYTF. CDR3 nucleotides: TGTGCCACCAGCAGAGAGTTAGGGGGCAGGAGCTCGGGCGGCTACACCTTC.

This chain connects TRBV4-1 to TRBJ2-5; possibly TRBD1 for D (5 bases). The CDR3 is 16 amino acids. Germline CDR1 reads MGHRA; CDR2 reads YSYEKL. The V end was cut by 0 bases, the J end by 5 bases, with 16 bases between. CDR3 nucleotides: TGCGCCAGCAGCCAAGATGGACAACGCCGTTGGGAGACCCAGTACTTC. Translation: CASSQDGQRRWETQYF.

CDR3 bases: TGTGCCAGCAGCCCCCAATCTAGCGGGGGGTATTCCAAAAACATTCAGTACTTC. As protein: CASSPQSSGGYSKNIQYF. V gene TRBV7-2 combines with J gene TRBJ2-4; 11 nucleotides line up with TRBD2. Germline V gene lookup returns CDR1 SGHTA and CDR2 FQGNSA. The CDR3 length is 18 residues. The J segment lost 2 bases and the V segment lost 5 bases, leaving 11 bases of the junction unmatched.

The gene calls are TRBV7-9 and TRBJ1-1; the D gene is possibly TRBD1 (6 bases). This CDR3 spans 13 amino acids. With 5 bases removed from V and 8 bases from J, the gap between germline ends came to 15 bases. CDR1 SEHNR and CDR2 FQNEAQ come from the germline V gene (reference sequence). Here the CDR3 reads CASSLRTDSEAFF. The CDR3 nucleotides read TGTGCCAGCAGCCTCCGGACAGATTCAGAAGCTTTCTTT.

The genes are TRBV9 and TRBJ1-2; a possible D gene is TRBD1 (5 bases). This CDR3 has 17 residues. The V gene lost 4 bases and the J gene lost 0 bases, with 19 bases spanning the gap. Germline lookup yields CDR1 SGDLS and CDR2 YYNGEE. The CDR3 loop reads CASSLRSAGVANYGYTF. Written as DNA, the CDR3 is TGTGCCAGCAGCCTAAGGTCCGCGGGGGTAGCTAACTATGGCTACACCTTC.

The chain has TRBV6-4 and TRBJ2-3; the match to TRBD2 covers 9 bases. J gave up 9 bases and V 3 bases, and 7 bases lay outside the gene matches. Per the germline V gene, CDR1 is MRHNA and CDR2 is SNTAGT. This CDR3 spans 14 amino acids. This CDR3 reads CASSDPTSGGTQYF. The CDR3 bases are TGTGCCAGCAGTGATCCGACTAGCGGTGGGACGCAGTATTTT.